This entry lists 11 T cell receptor beta chains sequenced from one sample in a study of PD-L1 blockade in urothelial cancer (dated by TCRdb to the late 2010s). The time point label here, explained by the study, means: peripheral blood 6 weeks after treatment start. Libraries were built with the immunoSEQ multiplex PCR assay. The source is immuneACCESS, and TCRdb retained only in-frame sequences with V and J called. Part of the clones is not carried over; for the studies checked, unresolved V genes explain less than half of this, and the remainder is unexplained. For this sample the table gives just under 45,000 clones, of which 83% were detected only once. The ten largest make up less than 15% of the sample. This specimen was PBMCs, taken around atezolizumab (anti-PD-L1) treatment. The receptors were gathered from a man in his 60s with urothelial cancer.

The chain uses TRBV5-1 and TRBJ1-1; 9 bases map to TRBD1. This CDR3 spans 15 amino acids. The trim removed 4 bases at V and 4 bases at J, leaving 8 bases unmatched. Germline-derived CDR1 and CDR2 are SGHRS and YFSETQ. CDR3 protein: CASSPRTGETTEAFF. The CDR3 region has the DNA TGCGCCAGCAGCCCAAGGACAGGGGAGACCACTGAAGCTTTCTTT.

This clone was counted once. The chain combines TRBV2 with TRBJ2-1, with a tentative D call TRBD1 (6 bases). Trimming cost V 6 bases and J 0 bases, with 21 bases left between them. The V gene's germline CDR1 is SNHLY and CDR2 FYNNEI. This CDR3 has 18 residues. The CDR3 reads CASREKGVGGLSYNEQFF. In DNA, the CDR3 is TGTGCCAGCAGAGAAAAGGGGGTCGGAGGTCTCTCCTACAATGAGCAGTTCTTC.

This rearrangement joins TRBV7-2 to TRBJ2-7, with 7 bases aligning to TRBD2. V lost 2 bases and J lost 6; bases outside the gene matches: 7. Germline V gene sequence: CDR1 SGHTA, CDR2 FQGNSA. The CDR3 has 14 residues. The CDR3 reads CASSLSGNLPEQYF. DNA of the CDR3: TGTGCCAGCAGCTTAAGCGGGAATCTGCCCGAGCAGTACTTC.

This rearrangement joins TRBV5-1 to TRBJ1-1; 10 nucleotides align to TRBD1. J was trimmed by 0 bases and V by 0 bases; bases with no gene match: 2. Germline values: CDR1 SGHRS, CDR2 YFSETQ. The CDR3 is 16 amino acids. The DNA of the CDR3 is TGCGCCAGCAGCTTGGAGGGGACAGGGGTGAACACTGAAGCTTTCTTT. Encoded protein: CASSLEGTGVNTEAFF.

This chain joins TRBV27 and TRBJ1-1; TRBD1 might be the D (6 bases). Trimming left V 8 bases short and J 5 bases short, with 15 bases between. This CDR3 is 13 amino acids long. The V gene's germline CDR1 is MNHEY and CDR2 SMNVEV (reference sequence). This CDR3 is CASRPGGRTEAFF. DNA for the CDR3: TGTGCCAGCCGACCGGGGGGGCGAACTGAAGCTTTCTTT.

This chain joins TRBV18 and TRBJ2-7; 7 nucleotides match TRBD1. There are 15 residues in the CDR3. The trim removed 4 bases at V and 2 bases at J, leaving 8 bases unmatched. Per germline, CDR1 KGHSH and CDR2 LQKENI. CDR3 loop: CASSQSGTEAYEQYF. CDR3 nucleotides: TGTGCCAGCTCACAATCGGGGACAGAGGCCTACGAGCAGTACTTC.

J is TRBJ1-6 and V is TRBV6-1, with 9 bases fitting TRBD1. Germline V lookup: CDR1 MNHNS, CDR2 SASEGT. This CDR3 is built from 16 residues. Trimming cost V 4 bases and J 6 bases; bases outside gene matches: 7. The CDR3 sequence: CASSAQGAGGNSPLHF. Here the CDR3 DNA reads TGTGCCAGCAGTGCACAGGGGGCAGGGGGTAATTCACCCCTCCACTTT.

The chain joins TRBV28 to TRBJ1-5; TRBD1 agrees at 7 bases. This CDR3 spans 15 amino acids. The J segment lost 3 bases and the V segment lost 2 bases, leaving 4 bases of the junction unmatched. CDR1 and CDR2 from the germline V gene are MDHEN and SYDVKM. The CDR3 sequence is CASSLGGTVNQPQHF. CDR3 in DNA: TGTGCCAGCAGTTTAGGCGGGACAGTCAATCAGCCCCAGCATTTT.

The chain recombines TRBV7-9 with TRBJ1-2, with D perhaps TRBD1 (6 bases). The ends were cut back, 4 bases at V and 13 bases at J, with 22 bases in the middle. This CDR3 contains 14 residues. Germline values: CDR1 SEHNR, CDR2 FQNEAQ (reference sequence). CDR3 in DNA: TGTGCCAGCAGCTCCTACAGGGCTGGTTATGCCGGCACCTTC. Translated: CASSSYRAGYAGTF.

The chain couples TRBV10-3 to TRBJ2-7, with TRBD2 as a possible D gene (6 bases). CDR3 length: 13 residues. Germline V gene sequence: CDR1 ENHRY, CDR2 SYGVKD. V lost 8 bases and J 0 bases, leaving 11 bases between the germline ends. The CDR3 spells CAIRDSLSYEQYF. DNA for the CDR3: TGTGCCATCCGGGACTCCCTCTCCTACGAGCAGTACTTC.

This chain joins TRBV11-2 and TRBJ1-1; D call uncertain. CDR1 is SGHAT and CDR2 is FQNNGV in the germline V gene. The CDR3 has 15 residues. With 3 bases removed from V and 1 base from J, the gap between germline ends came to 12 bases. As DNA, the CDR3 is TGTGCCAGCAGCTTCGAGGGCCAGGCGAACACTGAAGCTTTCTTT. It translates to CASSFEGQANTEAFF.